The T cell receptor (beta chain) under discussion was sequenced for a study of neurological immune-mediated disorders. The method for making cDNA was 5'RACE, and it used 10-nucleotide random UMIs. TCRdb used MiXCR to reprocess the 5' RACE reads, holding one entry per CDR3 protein. The repertoire holds some 55,000 distinct CDR3 sequences, with 7% to 10% as singletons. As for time point: longitudinal time-point 3. The group of healthy controls was made up of people who were blood bank volunteers in Maryland, USA. Many counts were recorded for this clonotype. Its antigen is unknown. Study-level findings and limits: The greatest TCR clonal expansion appeared in HTLV-1-associated myelopathy and the smallest, falling below healthy controls, in multiple sclerosis. None of the CDR3 amino acid sequences of expanded clones recurred across subjects, suggesting private repertoires in all groups.

The V and J ends lost 2 bases and 2 bases respectively, with 6 bases between them. This CDR3 spans 12 amino acids. The germline V gene encodes CDR1 DFQATT and CDR2 SNEGSKA (reference sequence). The origin of this receptor is a woman aged 40 to 50 in good health. The rearrangement uses TRBV20-1 and TRBJ1-1, with D uncertain. Sequences were obtained from PBMCs. CDR3 residues: CSARNPNTEAFF. The CDR3 coding sequence is TGCAGTGCTAGAAACCCTAACACTGAAGCTTTCTTT.